This T cell receptor beta chain was sequenced during a study of response to subunit inactivated influenza vaccine. This clonotype was counted between two and nine times. The CDR3 is 11 amino acids. CDR1 is DFQATT and CDR2 is SNEGSKA in the germline V gene (reference sequence). V lost 5 bases and J lost 3, with 7 bases in between. TCRdb reprocessed the RT-PCR reads via MiXCR and lists one record per CDR3 protein. Of roughly 500,000 distinct CDR3 sequences in the sample, approximately 20% were seen once. The same sample was also used in a study of T cells expressing NK-cell markers. Turning to that study: Researchers built TCR beta cDNA using 5'RACE template switching with UMIs. The authors sequenced eight donors, of whom seven were HCMV-seropositive and one was seronegative. In roughly six donors, dominant CD3+CD56+NKG2C+ clonotypes ranked among the top 10 CD8+ clonotypes. Where several donors were concerned, these clonotypes also led the CD3+CD56-NKG2C+ fraction.

This receptor was taken from a middle-aged man who received an inactivated influenza vaccine. This chain connects TRBV20-1 to TRBJ2-5; a weak D match, TRBD1 (5 bases). The sample was CD4+ T cells sorted from PBMCs, taken about 11 days after vaccination. The CDR3 DNA reads TGCAGTGCTTGCAGGGAAGAGACCCAGTACTTC. Residues: CSACREETQYF.